The present entry profiles one T cell receptor (beta chain) with its context. Its specificity is unknown. The data were taken from a study of cytomegalovirus exposure and HLA in healthy donors. Study observations and caveats: The likely origin of a cluster of highly shared sequence variants was a sequencing artifact. Trimming of TCR beta V- and J-genes showed a link, identified in a later analysis, to a missense DCLRE1C variant.

Primers included in the PCR were 60 Vbeta and 13 Jbeta primers. Clones were read by immunoSEQ multiplex PCR, and TCRdb kept only the in-frame ones, dropping some. The sample has over 95,000 clones; about three quarters are singletons. This CDR3 has 13 residues. V lost 8 bases and J 8 bases, leaving 21 bases between the germline ends. Germline-derived CDR1 and CDR2 are GTSNPN and SVGIG (reference sequence). This receptor was taken from a female donor in good health and CMV-seronegative. The chain carries TRBV30 and TRBJ1-2, with D possibly matching TRBD1 (6 bases). Sample: PBMCs. The CDR3 protein is CAQGLDSGGGYTF. For the CDR3, the DNA is TGTGCCCAGGGGTTAGACAGCGGTGGCGGCTACACCTTC.